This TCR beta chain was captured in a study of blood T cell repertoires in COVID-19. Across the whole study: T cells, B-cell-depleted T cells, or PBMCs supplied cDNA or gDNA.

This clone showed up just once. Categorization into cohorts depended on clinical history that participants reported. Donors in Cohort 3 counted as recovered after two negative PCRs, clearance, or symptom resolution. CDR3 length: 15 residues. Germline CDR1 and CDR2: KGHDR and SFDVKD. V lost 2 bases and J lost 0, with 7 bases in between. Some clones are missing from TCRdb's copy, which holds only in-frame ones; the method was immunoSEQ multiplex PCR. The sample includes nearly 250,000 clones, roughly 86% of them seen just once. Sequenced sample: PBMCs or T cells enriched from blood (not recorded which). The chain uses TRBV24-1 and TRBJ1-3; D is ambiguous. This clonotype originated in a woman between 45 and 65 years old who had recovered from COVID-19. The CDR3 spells CATSDSGPSGNTIYF. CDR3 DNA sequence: TGTGCCACCAGTGATTCTGGGCCCTCTGGAAACACCATATATTTT.